This T cell receptor beta chain was identified in a study of blood T cell repertoires in COVID-19. Across the whole study: T cells, B-cell-depleted T cells, or PBMCs supplied cDNA or gDNA.

The table came from immunoSEQ multiplex PCR; TCRdb's copy has only in-frame clones and leaves some out. The table records about 44,000 clones, approximately 90% of them present only once. J was trimmed by 5 bases and V by 6 bases; bases with no gene match: 4. The germline V gene encodes CDR1 SNHLY and CDR2 FYNNEI. The CDR3 is 13 residues long. V gene TRBV2 combines with J gene TRBJ2-7, with 10 bases identical to TRBD2. Material: peripheral blood. This receptor was obtained from a man between 45 and 60 years old with COVID-19, enrolled during active disease. The CDR3 reads CASRAGGQDEQYF. The CDR3 DNA is TGTGCCAGCAGAGCGGGAGGGCAGGACGAGCAGTACTTC. The whole variable domain, remainder taken from reference TRBV2 and TRBJ2-7, is EPEVTQTPSHQVTQMGQEVILRCVPISNHLYFYWYRQILGQKVEFLVSFYNNEISEKSEIFDDQFSVERPDGSNFTLKIRSTKLEDSAMYFCASRAGGQDEQYFGPGTRLTVT.